This T cell receptor beta chain was captured by sequencing in a study of identical twins. Study results and limitations: A lower insertion count was a feature of abundant cord blood beta clonotypes, with no such feature in memory repertoires.

Comments on this clonotype: Its antigen is not known.

TCRdb passed the 5' RACE reads through MiXCR, listing each CDR3 protein once. The sample carries around 670,000 distinct CDR3 sequences, 5.5% to 6.5% recorded once. Sequencing was done on a sample of naive T cells sorted from blood. The receptor was derived from a young man in good health.

DNA for the CDR3: TGCGCCAGCAGCGAGCGGGATCCATCAGATACGCAGTATTTT. Residues: CASSERDPSDTQYF. This chain connects TRBV5-1 to TRBJ2-3, with TRBD2 identical over 7 bases. The germline V gene has CDR1 SGHRS and CDR2 YFSETQ. The CDR3 covers 14 residues. With V trimmed by 4 bases and J by 4 bases, 6 bases remained unmatched.